This paragraph covers one TCR beta chain sequence. Ten or more counts support this clonotype. What antigen it recognizes has not been identified. Per-base quality was not reported, and no clone a single base away is much larger than it. These data come from a study of T cells in Graves' hyperthyroidism and ophthalmopathy (dated by TCRdb to the late 2010s). About the full investigation: Peripheral blood samples were taken at the time of initial diagnosis, prior to any treatment. TCR V-J signatures able to tell the groups apart were searched for in a discovery cohort of 95 to 100 patients, of whom around 42 had Graves' ophthalmopathy and about 55 had stable Graves' hyperthyroidism. An independent validation cohort of fewer than 20 hyperthyroidism patients and some 15 patients who later progressed to ophthalmopathy tested prospective prediction of ophthalmopathy. The 100 discovery patients were randomly split 7:3 into training and test sets. In addition, the study compared T-cell repertoires in thyroid tissue and in blood from several Graves' hyperthyroidism patients. Once sampling was done, hyperthyroidism patients were given methimazole at a starting dose of 30 mg daily, whereas ophthalmopathy patients were given high-dose intravenous methylprednisolone. The paper describes TCR Vbeta CDR3 sequencing of 140 or so peripheral blood samples, made up of roughly 45 ophthalmopathy patients, around 78 hyperthyroidism patients and about 17 progressor patients. Study-level results and caveats: In validation, the model predicted progression to ophthalmopathy with just under 71% sensitivity and less than 80% specificity, a median of around 6.6 months before onset. No statistical method was used to fix the sample size in advance, and group allocation was not hidden from the investigators. A 13 V-J signature model separated ophthalmopathy from stable hyperthyroidism, with 87.88% sensitivity and about 81% specificity in cross-validation and 80%/75% in testing. Blood samples also contained most of the expanded thyroid clonotypes (frequency above 0.001), which suggests that blood repertoires may reflect thyroid immune responses.

In the ophthalmopathy patients, disease was moderately to severely active, with a Clinical Activity Score of 3 or more, a NOSPECS grade of 4 or more, and a duration of less than 3 months. Any patient with an uncontrolled infection, another autoimmune disease, pregnancy or lactation was excluded. Diagnoses relied on clinical symptoms, serum thyroxine and TRAb, thyroid ultrasound and orbital computed tomography. Ficoll-Paque density gradient centrifugation was used to isolate PBMCs from around 10 ml of fresh peripheral blood. Trizol reagent was used to extract total RNA, and RNA quality was then checked on an Agilent 2100 Bioanalyzer. The TCR beta CDR3 regions were amplified from the RNA transcripts. For the first round of RT-PCR on the TCR CDR3, the HTBI primer set was used together with the Qiagen OneStep RT-PCR kit. A second multiplex PCR round built the libraries, followed by size selection and purification. Libraries were sequenced paired-end with 100 bp reads on an Illumina HiSeq2000. As for the authors' bioinformatics: SOAPnuke was used to process the raw data, throwing out any read that contained adapters or uncalled bases, had a mean Phred below 15, or lacked an exact constant-primer or identifier match. High-quality paired reads were merged with COPE v1.2.5, and unique nucleotide sequences were defined as clonotypes. Clonotypes were aligned to IMGT TRBV, TRBD and TRBJ reference segments using MiTCR v1.1. Only V-J combinations with frequency above 0.0001, covering about 99% of repertoires, were analysed. The TCS score was defined as F50 (clonal expansion) divided by E x V (chaos), with BLOSUM62-based TCRdist calculated between CDR3 peptides within each V-J. Welch's t-statistics and random forest reduced around 550 V-J features to under 15, which were used in a naive Bayes classifier (R e1071). Using fastp at Q25 and MiXCR, TCRdb reprocessed the public reads and kept productive beta chains. Each entry is one CDR3 protein sequence, shown with its most common DNA and genes. The V and J calls shown here were made by TCRdb, not taken from the authors' results. The table for this sample lists about 300,000 distinct CDR3 sequences; around 20% of them were counted only once. Of the sample, under 45% is held by the ten largest clones.

From its cysteine to its phenylalanine, the CDR3 spans 15 amino acids. CDR3 DNA only is kept here, 45 bases in frame from base 1. V ends up 6 bases short and J 8 bases short, with an unmatched junction base count of 6. The germline V gene gives CDR1 as SNHLY and CDR2 as FYNNEI. The chain was built from TRBV2 and TRBJ2-3, and TRBD2 aligns with 15 junction nucleotides. The source of this sequence is a man aged 45 to 65 with Graves' ophthalmopathy. Sequenced: blood. CDR3 reads: CASRPGLAGGGTQYF. The sequenced DNA: TGTGCCAGCAGGCCGGGACTAGCGGGAGGAGGTACGCAGTATTTT.